Included here is one T cell receptor beta chain sequence, with context. Trimming cost V 3 bases and J 6 bases; bases outside gene matches: 11. Per germline, CDR1 SGHTA and CDR2 FQGNSA. CDR3 size: 15 residues. TCRdb keeps only in-frame clones here, not all; method: immunoSEQ multiplex PCR. The sample lists about 250,000 clones; roughly 88% were seen once. The sample is drawn from a study of blood T cell repertoires in COVID-19. The J gene is TRBJ2-7, the V gene TRBV7-2; 7 bases are shared with TRBD2. This TCR derives from an elderly man with acute or convalescent COVID-19. The material sequenced was peripheral blood. In DNA form, the CDR3 reads TGTGCCAGCAGCTTTCGGGGGGTTCCTACTAGCGAGCAGTACTTC. It codes for CASSFRGVPTSEQYF.